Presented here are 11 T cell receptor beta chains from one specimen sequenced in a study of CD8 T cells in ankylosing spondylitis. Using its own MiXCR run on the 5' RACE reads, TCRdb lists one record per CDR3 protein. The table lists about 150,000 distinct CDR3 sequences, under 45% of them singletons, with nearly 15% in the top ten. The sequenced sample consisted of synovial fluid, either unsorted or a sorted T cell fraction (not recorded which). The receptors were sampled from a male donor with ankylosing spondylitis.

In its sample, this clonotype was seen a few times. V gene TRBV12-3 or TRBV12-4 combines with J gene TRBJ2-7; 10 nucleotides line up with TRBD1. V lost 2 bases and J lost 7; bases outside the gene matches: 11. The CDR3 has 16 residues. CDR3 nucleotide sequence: TGTGCCAGCAGTTTACTGGCCGGGACAGGGGCTCGTGAGCAGTACTTC. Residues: CASSLLAGTGAREQYF.

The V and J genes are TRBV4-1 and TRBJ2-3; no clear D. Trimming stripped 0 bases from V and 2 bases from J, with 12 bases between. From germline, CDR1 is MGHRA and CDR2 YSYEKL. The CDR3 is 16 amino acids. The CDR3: CASSQDGLPNTDTQYF. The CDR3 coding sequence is TGCGCCAGCAGCCAAGATGGGCTACCGAACACAGATACGCAGTATTTT.

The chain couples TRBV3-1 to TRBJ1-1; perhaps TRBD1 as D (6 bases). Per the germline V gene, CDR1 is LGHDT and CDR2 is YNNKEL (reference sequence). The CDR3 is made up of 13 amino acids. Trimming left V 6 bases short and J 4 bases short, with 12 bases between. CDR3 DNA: TGTGCCAGCAGGGGGGCGGGGGGCACTGAAGCTTTCTTT. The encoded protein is CASRGAGGTEAFF.

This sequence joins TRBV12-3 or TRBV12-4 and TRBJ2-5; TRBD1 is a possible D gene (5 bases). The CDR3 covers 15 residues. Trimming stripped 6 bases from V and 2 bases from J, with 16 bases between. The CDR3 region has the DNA TGTGCCAGCAGCCCTAGACAGATGAGTCAAGAGACCCAGTACTTC. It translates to CASSPRQMSQETQYF.

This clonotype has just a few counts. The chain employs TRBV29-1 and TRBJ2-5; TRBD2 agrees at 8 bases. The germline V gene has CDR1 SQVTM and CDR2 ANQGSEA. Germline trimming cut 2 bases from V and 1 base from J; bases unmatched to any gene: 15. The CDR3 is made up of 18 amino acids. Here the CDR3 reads CSVETLIGSGRPQETQYF. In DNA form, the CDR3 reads TGCAGCGTTGAAACCCTCATCGGCAGCGGGAGACCCCAAGAGACCCAGTACTTC.

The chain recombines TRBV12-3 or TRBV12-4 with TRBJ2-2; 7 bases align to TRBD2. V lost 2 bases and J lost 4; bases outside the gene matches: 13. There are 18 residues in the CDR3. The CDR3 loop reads CASSLRLAGPPVTGELFF. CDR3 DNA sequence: TGTGCCAGCAGTTTACGATTAGCGGGTCCCCCGGTCACCGGGGAGCTGTTTTTT.

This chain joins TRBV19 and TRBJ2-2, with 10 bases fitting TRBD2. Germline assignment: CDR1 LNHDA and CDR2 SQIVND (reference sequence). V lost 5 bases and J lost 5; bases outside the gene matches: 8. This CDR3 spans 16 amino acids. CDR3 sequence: CASSPRLAGFTGELFF. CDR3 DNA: TGTGCCAGTAGTCCCCGACTAGCGGGTTTTACCGGGGAGCTGTTTTTT.

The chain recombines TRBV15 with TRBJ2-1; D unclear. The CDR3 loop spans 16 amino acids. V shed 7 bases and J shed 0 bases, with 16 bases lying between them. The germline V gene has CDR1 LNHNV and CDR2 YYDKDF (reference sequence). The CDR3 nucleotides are TGTGCCACCACCTCGGAACCCTCGAGCTCCTACAATGAGCAGTTCTTC. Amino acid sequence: CATTSEPSSSYNEQFF. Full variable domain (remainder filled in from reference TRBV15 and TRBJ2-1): DAMVIQNPRYQVTQFGKPVTLSCSQTLNHNVMYWYQQKSSQAPKLLFHYYDKDFNNEADTPDNFQSRRPNTSFCFLDIRSPGLGDTAMYLCATTSEPSSSYNEQFFGPGTRLTVL.

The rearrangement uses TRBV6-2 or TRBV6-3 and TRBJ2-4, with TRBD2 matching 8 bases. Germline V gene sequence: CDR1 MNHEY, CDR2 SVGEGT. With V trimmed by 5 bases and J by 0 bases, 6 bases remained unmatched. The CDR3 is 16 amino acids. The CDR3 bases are TGTGCCAGCAGTCAAATAGCGGGGCTAGCCAAAAACATTCAGTACTTC. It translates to CASSQIAGLAKNIQYF.

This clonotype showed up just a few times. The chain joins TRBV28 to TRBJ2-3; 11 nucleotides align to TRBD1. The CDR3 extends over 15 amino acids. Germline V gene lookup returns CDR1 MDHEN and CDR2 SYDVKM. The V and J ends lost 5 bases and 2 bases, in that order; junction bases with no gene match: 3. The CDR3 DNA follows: TGTGCCAGCAGTCCCGGACAGGGGGCCACAGATACGCAGTATTTT. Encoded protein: CASSPGQGATDTQYF.

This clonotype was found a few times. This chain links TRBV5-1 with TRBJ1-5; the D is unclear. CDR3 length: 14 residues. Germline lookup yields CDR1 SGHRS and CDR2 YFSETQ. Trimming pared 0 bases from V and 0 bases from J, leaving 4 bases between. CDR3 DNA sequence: TGCGCCAGCAGCTTGGAGGGTAGCAATCAGCCCCAGCATTTT. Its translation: CASSLEGSNQPQHF.